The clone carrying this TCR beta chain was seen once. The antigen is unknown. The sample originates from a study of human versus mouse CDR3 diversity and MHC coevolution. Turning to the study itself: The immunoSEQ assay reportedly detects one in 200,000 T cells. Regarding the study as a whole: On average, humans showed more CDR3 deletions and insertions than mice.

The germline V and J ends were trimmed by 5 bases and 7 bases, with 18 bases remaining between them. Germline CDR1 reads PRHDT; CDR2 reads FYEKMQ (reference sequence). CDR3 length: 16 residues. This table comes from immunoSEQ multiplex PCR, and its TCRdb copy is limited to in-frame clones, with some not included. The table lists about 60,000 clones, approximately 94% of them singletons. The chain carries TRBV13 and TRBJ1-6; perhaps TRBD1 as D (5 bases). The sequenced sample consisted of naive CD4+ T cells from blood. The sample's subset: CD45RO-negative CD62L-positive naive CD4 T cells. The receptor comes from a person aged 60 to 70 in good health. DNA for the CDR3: TGTGCCAGCAGCCTATCCTTGGGGGGAGAAAATTCACCCCTCCACTTT. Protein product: CASSLSLGGENSPLHF. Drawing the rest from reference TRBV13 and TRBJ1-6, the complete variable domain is AAGVIQSPRHLIKEKRETATLKCYPIPRHDTVYWYQQGPGQDPQFLISFYEKMQSDKGSIPDRFSAQQFSDYHSELNMSSLELGDSALYFCASSLSLGGENSPLHFGNGTRLTVT.